The T cell receptor (beta chain) under discussion was sequenced for a study of radiation and T cells in renal cell carcinoma. Using immunoSEQ multiplex PCR, the repertoire was profiled, and TCRdb retains in-frame clones only, with some absent. The sample contains approximately 100,000 clones, about 88% of which appear only once. This CDR3 has 14 amino acids. Germline V gene sequence: CDR1 SGHRS, CDR2 YFSETQ. The V gene lost 4 bases and the J gene lost 4 bases, with 12 bases spanning the gap. As to time point: baseline pretreatment blood. The treatment here: 15 Gy SBRT to primary tumor, nephrectomy 4 weeks later.

Material: blood, obtained from a patient whose treatment included radiotherapy and nephrectomy. The rearrangement links TRBV5-1 to TRBJ2-1, with no clear D. The clonotype was recovered from a man between 50 and 59 years old with renal cell carcinoma. This CDR3 is CASSLDWTYNEQFF. The CDR3 region has the DNA TGCGCCAGCAGCCTTGACTGGACGTACAATGAGCAGTTCTTC.